A single T cell receptor beta chain is shown here with its context. As handled by the study authors: Scientists estimated how many nucleated cells there were by amplifying reference gene primers. The table came from immunoSEQ multiplex PCR; TCRdb's copy has only in-frame clones and leaves some out. V and J calls and clone size are copied from that table; D and trimming were computed from the DNA. The sample shows roughly 570,000 clones, 85% to 90% of them seen only once. Seattle-derived patients entered the study during active infection and were followed longitudinally. The source of the sample is a study of blood T cell repertoires in COVID-19. In the study overall: Sites across the United States, Italy and Spain contributed samples from acute and convalescent COVID-19. From T cells, B-cell-depleted T cells, or PBMCs came the material, which was cDNA or gDNA.

CDR1 and CDR2 from the germline V gene are MNHNS and SASEGT. The CDR3 extends over 12 amino acids. V was clipped by 2 bases and J by 11 bases, with 12 bases between them. The chain joins TRBV6-1 to TRBJ1-1, with D hard to call. The origin of this receptor is a woman in her forties or fifties with COVID-19, enrolled during active disease. The sequenced sample consisted of peripheral blood. CDR3 nucleotides: TGTGCCAGCAGTGAACTTAGGGAGGGCGCTTTCTTT. It is translated as CASSELREGAFF.